The next 9 T cell receptor beta chains were all read from a single sample in a study of blood T cells in healthy people across ages. The authors ran a second PCR of about 7 to 11 cycles using a sample-barcoded 5' primer and a J-beta primer mix. TCRdb called the 5' RACE reads again in MiXCR, with one record for every CDR3 protein. The sample includes about 1.4 million distinct CDR3 sequences, 55% to 75% seen only once; the top ten take 5% to 7%. The specimen was blood. The receptors derive from a man in his late teens or twenties in good health.

This chain joins TRBV4-2 and TRBJ2-1, with D perhaps assigned TRBD1 or TRBD2 (5 bases each). CDR3 size: 13 residues. The germline V gene has CDR1 LGHNA and CDR2 YNFKEQ. V shed 6 bases and J shed 5 bases, with 11 bases lying between them. The chain's CDR3 is CASRGGDHNEQFF. In nucleotides, the CDR3 is TGTGCCAGCAGAGGTGGGGACCACAATGAGCAGTTCTTC.

This rearrangement joins TRBV20-1 to TRBJ2-5, with a weak D call TRBD2 (5 bases). Trimming removed 2 bases at V and 5 bases at J, with 12 bases between. The length of the CDR3 is 13 residues. The germline gives CDR1 DFQATT, CDR2 SNEGSKA (reference sequence). This CDR3 reads CSARLSGEETQYF. CDR3 in DNA: TGCAGTGCTAGACTTAGTGGGGAGGAGACCCAGTACTTC.

The V and J genes are TRBV27 and TRBJ2-7; no firm D call. Germline V gene data show CDR1 as MNHEY and CDR2 as SMNVEV (reference sequence). V lost 7 bases and J lost 0, with 16 bases in between. This CDR3 is built from 15 residues. The DNA for the CDR3 is TGTGCCAGCAAACAGAAATTGGGGATCTCCTACGAGCAGTACTTC. Its protein product is CASKQKLGISYEQYF.

The chain joins TRBV7-9 to TRBJ1-2, with a tentative D call TRBD1 (5 bases). The CDR3 consists of 14 residues. With 2 bases removed from V and 5 bases from J, the gap between germline ends came to 12 bases. Germline V gives CDR1 SEHNR, CDR2 FQNEAQ (reference sequence). The CDR3: CASSLTQGVYGYTF. As DNA, the CDR3 is TGTGCCAGCAGCTTAACGCAGGGTGTTTATGGCTACACCTTC.

The gene calls are TRBV4-1 and TRBJ2-4; D is uncertain. From germline, CDR1 is MGHRA and CDR2 YSYEKL. This CDR3 comprises 21 residues. The V end was cut by 1 base, the J end by 0 bases, with 25 bases between. In DNA form, the CDR3 reads TGCGCCAGCAGCCAAGGGGGATCAATCACTCGACAAACCATAGCCAAAAACATTCAGTACTTC. This gives the protein CASSQGGSITRQTIAKNIQYF.

This chain joins TRBV29-1 and TRBJ1-1; D is uncertain. V lost 8 bases and J lost 4, with 11 bases in between. Germline CDR1 reads SQVTM; CDR2 reads ANQGSEA. The CDR3 runs 11 residues. The CDR3 spells CSTLRSTEAFF. CDR3 DNA sequence: TGCAGCACACTCCGGAGCACTGAAGCTTTCTTT.

Comments on this clonotype: Mismatch with germline at one junction end may stem from a read error. V and J are TRBV4-3 and TRBJ1-6, with 8 positions matching TRBD1. The CDR3 runs 15 residues. Germline V gene lookup returns CDR1 LGHNA and CDR2 YSLEER. Written as DNA, the CDR3 is TGCGCCAGCAGGCAAGGCGGACAGGGAAATTCACCCCTCCACTTT. As protein: CASRQGGQGNSPLHF.

The chain is built from TRBV12-3 or TRBV12-4 and TRBJ1-2; D is unclear. The CDR3 contains 14 residues. V lost 5 bases, J lost 6 bases, and 16 bases lay in between. The DNA of the CDR3 is TGTGCCAGCAGTGCTAGCGGGGAGATCAATGGCTACACCTTC. This sequence encodes CASSASGEINGYTF.

This chain connects TRBV10-3 to TRBJ2-3; D is undetermined. V gave up 3 bases and J gave up 2 bases, with 3 bases separating them. This CDR3 contains 12 residues. Per the germline V gene, CDR1 is ENHRY and CDR2 is SYGVKD. CDR3 nucleotides: TGTGCCATCAGTGACGACACAGATACGCAGTATTTT. Amino acids: CAISDDTDTQYF.